This TCR beta chain stems from a study of early T cells in non-severe SARS-CoV-2 infection. The CDR3 covers 12 residues. CDR1 and CDR2 from the germline V gene are SQVTM and ANQGSEA. V was shortened by 3 bases and J by 2 bases, with 7 bases between the two germline ends. Study-wide results and limits: The VDJdb matching leaned toward anti-spike CD8 responses and overlooked private and CD4 specificities.

Each cDNA molecule carried a unique molecular identifier. TCRdb redid the calling of the 5' RACE reads with MiXCR, one entry per CDR3 protein. Altogether 50,000 to 60,000 distinct CDR3 sequences are present, 9.5% to 13% being singletons, with the ten largest covering roughly 10%. With respect to this clonotype: Its antigen is undetermined.

This clonotype was sampled from an adult who was a healthcare worker with PCR-confirmed SARS-CoV-2 infection or an uninfected control (not recorded which). The rearrangement uses TRBV29-1 and TRBJ2-5; D ambiguous. Sequencing was performed on whole blood. This CDR3 is CSVERQQETQYF. The CDR3 DNA is TGCAGCGTTGAGCGGCAGCAAGAGACCCAGTACTTC.